This record looks at one T cell receptor (beta chain) sequence and its context. The sample holds a few counts of this clonotype. There is no known antigen for this receptor. Nothing much larger sits one base from this clone, and base qualities are not available. The sample belongs to a study of human T cells and chemical hapten exposure listed by TCRdb under 2021. Context from the whole study: For sensitization, 2% DPC in acetone was applied to an approximately 2 cm by approximately 2 cm area of upper inner arm skin. For TCR sequencing, blood came from some 31 alopecia patients at anywhere from one to four time points (pre-sensitization, 2, 6 and 24 weeks). In alopecia patients, the study followed how the peripheral blood TCR repertoire changed in vivo over primary and secondary sensitization to diphenylcyclopropenone (DPC), a hapten. Patch testing was done on the upper back using Finn chambers containing 0.01% DPC, and results were scored after 6 days according to International Contact Dermatitis Research Group standards. Libraries were pooled for sequencing, and variation in per-sample TCR yields was attributed mainly to small differences in library volumes within the pool. Alopecia areata with under or over 50% scalp involvement, alopecia totalis and alopecia universalis were represented in the patient cohort, which was mostly female. Blood samples were taken from patients before sensitization (week 0) and at 2, 6 and about 24 weeks after DPC sensitization. Throughout the roughly 24-week study period, patients were also given weekly therapeutic DPC doses on the scalp.

Libraries were constructed by RACE. TCRdb lists the instrument as NextSeq 500. Library preparation attached unique molecular identifiers to individual cDNA molecules for quantitative, reproducible TCR counting. For every blood RNA sample, sequencing covered both the TCR alpha and TCR beta chains. The paper's processing steps were these. Samples had a median of about 96,000 TCRs, with a range from 23,224 to 690,600. The Decombinator software suite was used to annotate V, J and CDR3 in the TCR reads. For PS versus PT1 abundance plots, all samples were subsampled to the same number of TCRs (28,000). Expanded TCRs were defined as absent before sensitization and observed at least eight times at the 2-week time point. Using fastp trimming at Q25 and MiXCR clonotype assembly, TCRdb reanalyzed the public sequencing data and kept in-frame beta chains. When rows share a CDR3 protein, they turn into one entry using the most common DNA and genes. It is TCRdb's table, rather than the study itself, that gives the V and J calls and clone size. The sample data list more than 110,000 distinct CDR3 sequences, and around 11% of these were observed just once. The ten largest clones add up to approximately 1.3% of the sample.

This sample's time point label indicates: patch test 2, 6 weeks after DPC sensitization. The treatment or condition label corresponds to: therapeutic diphenylcyclopropenone sensitization with weekly scalp DPC. At every patch-test visit, the blood draw took place before the patch test was put on. Eligible patients were aged 18 to 70, diagnosed with alopecia, deemed suitable for DPC therapy, and excluded if pregnant. Total RNA was extracted from unfractionated whole blood collected in Tempus Blood RNA tubes. Study-wide conclusions, independent of this receptor: Alopecia, a presumed autoimmune disease, was present in all patients, so the immune response of the patients might differ from that of healthy individuals. The number of PT1 expanded TCRs positively correlated with patch test score, significant at thresholds 8, 16 and 32 but not 4. No change with DPC sensitization was found in the number of TCRs above 1 in 1000 frequency, and no evidence of global repertoire structure alterations was found. Expanded TCRs formed significantly more large CDR3 similarity clusters than pre-sensitization or healthy control sets, consistent with antigen-driven responses. Repeated subsampling changed both the strength of the expansion versus patch-test correlation and the threshold at which the correlation became significant.

This clonotype was obtained from a woman aged 45-65 years with alopecia areata. Some clones in this sample may be carry-over from other donors' samples. The sequencing here drew on whole blood, taken in connection with sensitization to the hapten diphenylcyclopropenone (DPC).

The CDR3 sequence is CASSPSGSEQYF. The DNA reads as follows: TGTGCCAGCAGTCCTAGCGGGAGCGAGCAGTACTTC. Here the chain combines TRBV6-2 or TRBV6-3 and TRBJ2-7; 10 central nucleotides agree with TRBD2. The CDR3 goes from the cysteine to the phenylalanine over 12 residues. CDR3 DNA only is kept here, 36 bases in frame from base 1. Trimming accounts for 5 bases at V and 6 bases at J, while the number of junction bases matched to no gene is 1. CDR1 and CDR2 were assigned from the germline V gene as MNHEY and SVGEGT.